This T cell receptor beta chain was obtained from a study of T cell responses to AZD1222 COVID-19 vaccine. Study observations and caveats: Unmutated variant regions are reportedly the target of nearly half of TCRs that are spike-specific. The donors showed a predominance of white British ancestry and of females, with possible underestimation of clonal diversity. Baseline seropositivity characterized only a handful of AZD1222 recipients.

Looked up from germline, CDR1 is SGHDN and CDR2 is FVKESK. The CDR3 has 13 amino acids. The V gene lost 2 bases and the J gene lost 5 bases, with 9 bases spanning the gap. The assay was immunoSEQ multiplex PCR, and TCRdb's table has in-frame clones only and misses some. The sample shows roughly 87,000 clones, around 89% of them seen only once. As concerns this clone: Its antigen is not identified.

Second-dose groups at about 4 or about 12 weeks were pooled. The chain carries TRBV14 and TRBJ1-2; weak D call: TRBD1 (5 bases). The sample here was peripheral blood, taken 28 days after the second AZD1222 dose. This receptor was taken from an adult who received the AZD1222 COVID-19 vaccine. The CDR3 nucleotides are TGTGCCAGCAGCCAACAGGGCTGGTATGGCTACACCTTC. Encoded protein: CASSQQGWYGYTF.